Described below is a single T cell receptor (beta chain) sequence and its context. Its specificity is unknown. The CDR3 end falls 3 residues outside the read, so it is completed with the germline J gene. This sample was taken from a study of T cell clonality in common variable immunodeficiency. Whole-study findings and limits: Fewer deletions and N-nucleotide insertions were reportedly seen in common variable immunodeficiency TCR beta sequences.

TCRdb keeps only in-frame clones here, not all; method: immunoSEQ multiplex PCR. The profile covers about 19,000 clones, none occurring a single time. There are 13 residues in the CDR3. Germline-derived CDR1 and CDR2 are SNHLY and FYNNEI. The TCR sequence derives from a human donor with common variable immunodeficiency. Sample: peripheral blood mononuclear cells. The chain combines TRBV2 with TRBJ1-2; maybe TRBD1 (6 bases). The part of the CDR3 DNA that was read is TGTGCCAGCAGGGACGGGACATCTCTGGGC. Encoded protein: CASRDGTSLG. The CDR3 reads in full as CASRDGTSLGYTF.